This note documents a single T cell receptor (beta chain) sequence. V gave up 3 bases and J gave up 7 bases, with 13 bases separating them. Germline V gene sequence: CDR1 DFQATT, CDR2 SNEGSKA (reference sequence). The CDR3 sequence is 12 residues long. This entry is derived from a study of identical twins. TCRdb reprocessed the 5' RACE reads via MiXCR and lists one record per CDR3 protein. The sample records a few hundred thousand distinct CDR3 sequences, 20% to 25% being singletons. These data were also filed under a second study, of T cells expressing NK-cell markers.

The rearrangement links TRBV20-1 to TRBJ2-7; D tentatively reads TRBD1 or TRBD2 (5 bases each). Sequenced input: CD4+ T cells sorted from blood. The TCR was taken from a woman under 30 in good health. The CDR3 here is CSARMGPGEQYF. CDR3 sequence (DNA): TGCAGTGCTAGGATGGGGCCGGGAGAGCAGTACTTC.